The source of this T cell receptor (beta chain) is a study of cytomegalovirus exposure and HLA in healthy donors. Germline V gives CDR1 SGHTA, CDR2 FQGNSA. The J segment lost 12 bases and the V segment lost 5 bases, leaving 16 bases of the junction unmatched. This CDR3 region has 15 residues. The PCR employed 60 Vbeta primers together with 13 Jbeta primers. TCRdb's table, derived via immunoSEQ multiplex PCR, lists solely in-frame clones and lacks some. The sample yields approximately 190,000 clones, about nine tenths seen once. The TCR sequence derives from a boy younger than 10 in good health and CMV-seronegative. Input material: PBMCs. V is TRBV7-2 and J is TRBJ2-1; 7 positions match TRBD2. The CDR3 nucleotides read TGTGCCAGCAGCCTCGGACTACAGCGGGATTCGGGGCAGTTCTTC. It yields the protein CASSLGLQRDSGQFF.